One sample yielded the 4 T cell receptor beta chains listed below, sequenced in a study of Ad26.COV2.S vaccination and SARS-CoV-2 variants. Repertoires were generated with immunoSEQ multiplex PCR, while TCRdb's copy carries only in-frame clones and drops some. The sample consists of about 460,000 clones, approximately 90% of them appearing once. Treatment meaning: some 20 received Ad26.COV2.S at low or high dose, single or two shots; about 5 received placebo; per-sample allocation not given. Day 63 after the first injection of vaccine or placebo was the sampling time. The sample consisted of peripheral blood, taken in a trial of Ad26.COV2.S vaccine versus placebo. The receptors were gathered from a person between 18 and 65 years old who received the Ad26.COV2.S COVID-19 vaccine or a placebo.

This chain links TRBV2 with TRBJ2-1; tentatively, D is TRBD1 or TRBD2 (6 bases each). Trimming shortened V by 7 bases and J by 3 bases, and 13 bases separated the two germline ends. There are 14 residues in the CDR3. Germline CDR1 is SNHLY and CDR2 is FYNNEI. This CDR3 is CASTGGLDYNEQFF. The CDR3 DNA follows: TGTGCCAGCACCGGGGGCTTGGACTACAATGAGCAGTTCTTC.

This chain links TRBV29-1 with TRBJ2-5; D is possibly TRBD2 (5 bases). V was pared by 8 bases and J by 9 bases, with 16 bases between. The CDR3 spans 11 residues. Germline loops: CDR1 SQVTM, CDR2 ANQGSEA. CDR3 protein: CSIREPGSQYF. The CDR3 DNA is TGCAGCATTCGGGAACCCGGGTCCCAGTACTTC.

This chain links TRBV28 with TRBJ2-3; D may match TRBD1 or TRBD2 (5 bases each). The CDR3 totals 15 residues. V lost 3 bases and J lost 3, with 13 bases in between. The germline CDR1 and CDR2 sequences are MDHEN and SYDVKM. CDR3: CASSFEGKGTDTQYF. The DNA for the CDR3 is TGTGCCAGCAGTTTCGAGGGGAAGGGGACAGATACGCAGTATTTT.

This chain uses TRBV4-1 with TRBJ2-3; D unclear. Germline values: CDR1 MGHRA, CDR2 YSYEKL. The CDR3 sequence is 13 residues long. V lost 0 bases and J 11 bases, leaving 12 bases between the germline ends. CDR3 region: CASSQEASPKQYF. The CDR3 DNA sequence: TGCGCCAGCAGCCAAGAAGCCAGCCCTAAGCAGTATTTT.